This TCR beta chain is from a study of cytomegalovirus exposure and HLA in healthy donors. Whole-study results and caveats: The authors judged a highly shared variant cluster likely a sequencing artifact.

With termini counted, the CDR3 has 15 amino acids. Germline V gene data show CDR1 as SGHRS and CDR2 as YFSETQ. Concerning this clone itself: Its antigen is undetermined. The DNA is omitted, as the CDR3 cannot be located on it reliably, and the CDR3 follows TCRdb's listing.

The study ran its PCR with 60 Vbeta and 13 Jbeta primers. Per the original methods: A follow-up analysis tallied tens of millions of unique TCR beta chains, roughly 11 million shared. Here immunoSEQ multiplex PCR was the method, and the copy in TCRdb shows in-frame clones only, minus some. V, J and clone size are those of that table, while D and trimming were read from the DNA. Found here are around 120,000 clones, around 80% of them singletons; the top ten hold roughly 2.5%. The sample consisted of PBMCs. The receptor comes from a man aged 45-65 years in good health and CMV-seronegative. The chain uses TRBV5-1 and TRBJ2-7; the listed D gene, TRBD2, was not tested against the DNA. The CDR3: CASSFGAGAVVSPYF.